This entry lists 30 T cell receptor beta chains sequenced from one sample in a study of cytomegalovirus exposure and HLA in healthy donors. Use of 60 Vbeta and 13 Jbeta primers characterized the PCR. The assay was immunoSEQ multiplex PCR, and TCRdb's table has in-frame clones only and misses some. Of some 200,000 clones listed, approximately 80% are singletons. The sequenced sample was PBMCs. These receptors were collected from a girl between 2 and 10 years old in good health and CMV-seronegative.

This rearrangement joins TRBV4-1 to TRBJ1-5, with a tentative D call TRBD1 (5 bases). V lost 1 base to trimming and J lost 2 bases, with 6 bases between them. The CDR3 covers 14 residues. Per germline, CDR1 MGHRA and CDR2 YSYEKL. The CDR3 region has the DNA TGCGCCAGCAGCCAAGCCAGGGGCAATCAGCCCCAGCATTTT. The encoded protein is CASSQARGNQPQHF.

This clone has a handful of counts. V gene TRBV7-6 combines with J gene TRBJ1-1, with 7 bases that match TRBD1. V shed 1 base and J 0 bases; nucleotides not matched to a gene: 2. The CDR3 totals 15 residues. Germline V gives CDR1 SGHVS, CDR2 FNYEAQ. CDR3: CASSLGGQLNTEAFF. The DNA for the CDR3 is TGTGCCAGCAGCTTAGGGGGACAGCTGAACACTGAAGCTTTCTTT.

The chain employs TRBV29-1 and TRBJ1-2; D is possibly TRBD1 (6 bases). V was pared by 1 base and J by 4 bases, with 19 bases between. Germline CDR1 is SQVTM and CDR2 is ANQGSEA. This CDR3 has 16 amino acids. The CDR3 DNA sequence: TGCAGCGTTGAAGGCGGGGGCCGGGAGCAAAGCTATGGCTACACCTTC. It yields the protein CSVEGGGREQSYGYTF. The variable domain in full, completed from reference TRBV29-1 and TRBJ1-2, reads SAVISQKPSRDICQRGTSLTIQCQVDSQVTMMFWYRQQPGQSLTLIATANQGSEATYESGFVIDKFPISRPNLTFSTLTVSNMSPEDSSIYLCSVEGGGREQSYGYTFGSGTRLTVV.

V gene TRBV5-6 combines with J gene TRBJ2-2; D ambiguous. V lost 2 bases to trimming and J lost 1 base, with 9 bases between them. The germline V gene has CDR1 SGHDT and CDR2 YYEEEE. There are 15 residues in the CDR3. CDR3 nucleotides: TGTGCCAGCAGCTTTTTAGGCGGGAACACCGGGGAGCTGTTTTTT. Protein product: CASSFLGGNTGELFF.

The V gene is TRBV27, the J gene TRBJ2-7; 7 bases are a match to TRBD1. Germline lookup yields CDR1 MNHEY and CDR2 SMNVEV (reference sequence). This CDR3 contains 21 residues. The ends lost 8 bases at V and 0 bases at J; junction bases unmatched: 28. CDR3 sequence: CASSTYPGLRRQGGSSYEQYF. CDR3 nucleotide sequence: TGTGCCAGCTCAACTTACCCAGGGTTACGCAGACAGGGTGGGAGCTCCTACGAGCAGTACTTC.

This clone has just a few counts. V and J are TRBV6-4 and TRBJ2-3; perhaps TRBD1 as D (6 bases). The CDR3 has 15 residues. Germline V lookup: CDR1 MRHNA, CDR2 SNTAGT. The germline V and J ends were trimmed by 5 bases and 4 bases, with 16 bases remaining between them. The CDR3 protein is CASSTDSGGSDTQYF. The DNA of the CDR3 is TGTGCCAGCAGTACGGACAGTGGGGGATCAGATACGCAGTATTTT.

This chain joins TRBV6-1 and TRBJ1-2, with 8 bases lining up with TRBD1. Germline V gene data show CDR1 as MNHNS and CDR2 as SASEGT. V lost 2 bases, J lost 8 bases, and 10 bases stayed unmatched. The CDR3 loop spans 15 amino acids. The CDR3 spells CASSESVAGGEGYTF. The DNA for the CDR3 is TGTGCCAGCAGTGAATCGGTGGCAGGGGGCGAAGGCTACACCTTC.

The chain employs TRBV6-5 and TRBJ1-4; a possible D gene is TRBD1 (5 bases). CDR1 is MNHEY, CDR2 SVGAGI, per germline. The CDR3 covers 16 residues. V gave up 0 bases and J gave up 4 bases, with 12 bases separating them. CDR3 coding DNA: TGTGCCAGCAGTTACTCCAGGGATTCGGGTAATGAAAAACTGTTTTTT. It yields the protein CASSYSRDSGNEKLFF.

The chain's CDR3 is CASSVDMGARGKLFF. CDR3 nucleotides: TGTGCCAGCAGTGTGGATATGGGGGCAAGGGGAAAACTGTTTTTT. The rearrangement links TRBV2 to TRBJ1-4; D might be TRBD1 (6 bases). The CDR3 is 15 residues long. CDR1 is SNHLY, CDR2 FYNNEI, per germline. Trimming removed 4 bases at V and 10 bases at J, with 19 bases between.

The chain has TRBV6-6 and TRBJ1-4, with D hard to call. The CDR3 has 13 residues. V lost 8 bases and J lost 5, with 12 bases in between. Germline-derived CDR1 and CDR2 are MNHNY and SVGAGI (reference sequence). The CDR3 DNA is TGTGCCAGCGTGTCAATACTCAATGAAAAACTGTTTTTT. Protein: CASVSILNEKLFF.

The gene calls are TRBV7-8 and TRBJ1-1, with 8 bases aligning to TRBD1. Germline CDR1 SGHVS, CDR2 FQNEAQ. With 4 bases clipped from V and 3 bases from J, the junction kept 16 bases outside the gene matches. The CDR3 contains 18 residues. DNA for the CDR3: TGTGCCAGCAGCTCCGAGCCGGGCAGGGGGCGTAGGTACACTGAAGCTTTCTTT. Amino acids: CASSSEPGRGRRYTEAFF. Full variable domain (outside the CDR3, taken from reference TRBV7-8 and TRBJ1-1): GAGVSQSPRYKVAKRGQDVALRCDPISGHVSLFWYQQALGQGPEFLTYFQNEAQLDKSGLPSDRFFAERPEGSVSTLKIQRTQQEDSAVYLCASSSEPGRGRRYTEAFFGQGTRLTVV.

This clone was detected only a few times. This rearrangement joins TRBV4-1 to TRBJ2-1, with 11 bases identical to TRBD2. Per the germline V gene, CDR1 is MGHRA and CDR2 is YSYEKL. The V gene end was trimmed by 4 bases and the J gene end by 5 bases; junction bases not matched to a gene: 1. The CDR3 length is 14 residues. The CDR3 DNA sequence: TGCGCCAGCAGCCTAGCGGGAGGGGACAATGAGCAGTTCTTC. Translation: CASSLAGGDNEQFF.

This clone has a handful of counts. This chain uses TRBV7-8 with TRBJ1-6; 9 bases are shared with TRBD1. This CDR3 has 15 residues. Germline CDR1 reads SGHVS; CDR2 reads FQNEAQ. The junction had 9 bases not matched to a gene; V was cut back by 5 bases and J by 10 bases. The CDR3 sequence: CASSIQGAANSPLHF. CDR3 sequence (DNA): TGTGCCAGCAGCATACAGGGGGCAGCAAACTCACCCCTCCACTTT.

This sequence joins TRBV5-6 and TRBJ1-4; the match to TRBD1 covers 10 bases. After removal of 1 base from V and 3 bases from J, the junction contained 9 bases not matched to a gene. Germline V lookup: CDR1 SGHDT, CDR2 YYEEEE. The CDR3 spans 18 residues. CDR3 in amino acids: CASSLKVGQGIPNEKLFF. The DNA for the CDR3 is TGTGCCAGCAGCTTGAAGGTGGGACAGGGGATCCCTAATGAAAAACTGTTTTTT.

The chain employs TRBV5-4 and TRBJ2-3; a possible D gene is TRBD2 (7 bases). This CDR3 is built from 15 residues. Germline V gene sequence: CDR1 SGHNT, CDR2 YYREEE (reference sequence). V lost 3 bases, J lost 2 bases, and 13 bases lay in between. The CDR3 DNA reads as TGTGCCAGCAGCTGGGGGGGGCCCGCCACAGATACGCAGTATTTT. Protein product: CASSWGGPATDTQYF.

The CDR3 loop reads CASSSDRAETQYF. The CDR3 DNA is TGTGCCAGCAGCTCGGACAGGGCAGAGACCCAGTACTTC. This chain links TRBV11-2 with TRBJ2-5, with 8 bases identical to TRBD1. The CDR3 is made up of 13 amino acids. V lost 4 bases and J lost 4; bases outside the gene matches: 2. Per the germline V gene, CDR1 is SGHAT and CDR2 is FQNNGV. The full variable domain, completed using reference TRBV11-2 and TRBJ2-5, is EAGVAQSPRYKIIEKRQSVAFWCNPISGHATLYWYQQILGQGPKLLIQFQNNGVVDDSQLPKDRFSAERLKGVDSTLKIQPAKLEDSAVYLCASSSDRAETQYFGPGTRLLVL.

This clone appeared a single time. Additional DNA sequences in this sample encode the identical CDR3. The chain recombines TRBV7-3 with TRBJ1-1; maybe TRBD1 (5 bases). Germline values: CDR1 SGHTA, CDR2 FQGTGA. V was shortened by 1 base and J by 3 bases, with 6 bases between the two germline ends. This CDR3 has 13 residues. In DNA, the CDR3 is TGTGCCAGCAGCTTAAGGGGGGACACTGAAGCTTTCTTT. This translates into CASSLRGDTEAFF.

In DNA form, the CDR3 reads TGTGCCAGCAGCTTAGGCGCAGGGTGGGCACAAGAGACCCAGTACTTC. Its protein product is CASSLGAGWAQETQYF. The chain couples TRBV7-9 to TRBJ2-5, with D maybe TRBD1 (5 bases). This CDR3 is built from 16 residues. Germline values: CDR1 SEHNR, CDR2 FQNEAQ (reference sequence). The V and J ends lost 1 base and 2 bases respectively, with 14 bases between them.

This clone was counted a single time. This chain connects TRBV12-5 to TRBJ2-1; 9 bases match TRBD2. After removal of 4 bases from V and 7 bases from J, the junction contained 5 bases not matched to a gene. CDR1 is LGHNT, CDR2 FRNRAP, per germline. This CDR3 has 14 amino acids. The DNA of the CDR3 is TGTGCTAGTGGTTCCCTAACTAGCGGGAATGAGCAGTTCTTC. The encoded protein is CASGSLTSGNEQFF.

The V and J genes are TRBV7-9 and TRBJ2-5; D unresolved. The germline gives CDR1 SEHNR, CDR2 FQNEAQ (reference sequence). The CDR3 extends over 13 amino acids. With 5 bases removed from V and 2 bases from J, the gap between germline ends came to 9 bases. CDR3 in amino acids: CASSPRPQETQYF. CDR3 sequence (DNA): TGTGCCAGCAGCCCGCGGCCACAAGAGACCCAGTACTTC.

The chain links TRBV5-6 to TRBJ2-5; 10 bases agree with TRBD1. Per the germline V gene, CDR1 is SGHDT and CDR2 is YYEEEE. V trimming: 3 bases; J trimming: 5 bases; junction bases outside the gene matches: 7. This CDR3 is 15 amino acids long. Here the CDR3 DNA reads TGTGCCAGCAGCTATCTGACAGGGGGCGGGGAGACCCAGTACTTC. Translation gives CASSYLTGGGETQYF.

The CDR3 protein is CASSFAAGAYDNEQFF. The CDR3, as DNA: TGTGCCAGCAGTTTCGCAGCGGGAGCGTACGACAATGAGCAGTTCTTC. V usage is TRBV6-5 and J usage is TRBJ2-1; TRBD2 matches at 8 bases. Germline assignment: CDR1 MNHEY and CDR2 SVGAGI. V was pared by 4 bases and J by 5 bases, with 10 bases of the junction left unmatched. The length of the CDR3 is 16 residues.

The chain links TRBV29-1 to TRBJ1-1; D is perhaps TRBD1 (6 bases). This CDR3 comprises 11 residues. The V and J ends lost 6 bases and 4 bases respectively, with 9 bases between them. Germline loops: CDR1 SQVTM, CDR2 ANQGSEA. In nucleotides, the CDR3 is TGCAGCGTCTCGGACAGCACTGAAGCTTTCTTT. Translated: CSVSDSTEAFF.

This rearrangement joins TRBV5-1 to TRBJ2-1; a possible D gene is TRBD2 (6 bases). Germline V gene sequence: CDR1 SGHRS, CDR2 YFSETQ. CDR3 length: 15 residues. Deletions cut 4 bases from V and 2 bases from J, with 13 bases between. The CDR3 loop is CASSKSGEAYNEQFF. CDR3 DNA: TGCGCCAGCAGCAAATCGGGAGAAGCCTACAATGAGCAGTTCTTC.

This clone was seen only a few times. The V call is TRBV19, the J call TRBJ1-3; D gene ambiguous. CDR3 length: 15 residues. The V gene lost 3 bases and the J gene lost 0 bases, with 9 bases spanning the gap. CDR1 LNHDA and CDR2 SQIVND come from the germline V gene (reference sequence). CDR3 in amino acids: CASSIEHLSGNTIYF. CDR3 coding DNA: TGTGCCAGTAGTATTGAACACCTCTCTGGAAACACCATATATTTT. Full variable domain (rest looked up from reference TRBV19 and TRBJ1-3): DGGITQSPKYLFRKEGQNVTLSCEQNLNHDAMYWYRQDPGQGLRLIYYSQIVNDFQKGDIAEGYSVSREKKESFPLTVTSAQKNPTAFYLCASSIEHLSGNTIYFGEGSWLTVV.

This clone was counted only a few times. V usage is TRBV19 and J usage is TRBJ1-1; 8 bases align to TRBD1. The CDR3 length is 17 residues. J was trimmed by 1 base and V by 8 bases; bases with no gene match: 15. CDR1 and CDR2 from the germline V gene are LNHDA and SQIVND (reference sequence). The CDR3 sequence is CASQKGPGQGRNTEAFF. The CDR3 coding sequence is TGTGCCAGTCAAAAAGGACCCGGACAGGGTAGGAACACTGAAGCTTTCTTT.

The chain is built from TRBV6-5 and TRBJ2-3; D not certain. Trimming stripped 5 bases from V and 4 bases from J, with 13 bases between. CDR3 length: 14 amino acids. Germline V gene sequence: CDR1 MNHEY, CDR2 SVGAGI. The CDR3 DNA follows: TGTGCCAGCAGTCCTTACGCTGCGGCAGATACGCAGTATTTT. Encoded protein: CASSPYAAADTQYF.

The CDR3: CASSSLTGYLTDTQYF. DNA of the CDR3: TGTGCCAGCAGTTCTTTGACAGGGTACCTCACAGATACGCAGTATTTT. The chain recombines TRBV11-2 with TRBJ2-3, with 7 bases fitting TRBD1. The ends lost 6 bases at V and 2 bases at J; junction bases unmatched: 11. Germline CDR1 reads SGHAT; CDR2 reads FQNNGV. The CDR3 covers 16 residues.

CDR3 bases: TGTGCCAGCAGCGATCGCGGGGGGGGAGTAAAAACAGATACGCAGTATTTT. It yields the protein CASSDRGGGVKTDTQYF. This rearrangement joins TRBV7-8 to TRBJ2-3; 9 bases fit TRBD2. Unmatched junction bases numbered 12, after V lost 5 bases and J lost 3 bases. Germline V gene data show CDR1 as SGHVS and CDR2 as FQNEAQ. The CDR3 has 17 residues.

This clone was seen only once. The chain has TRBV6-5 and TRBJ2-1; possibly TRBD2 for D (6 bases). Germline-derived CDR1 and CDR2 are MNHEY and SVGAGI. V dropped 4 bases and J dropped 4 bases, with 8 bases sitting between them. CDR3 length: 13 residues. This chain's CDR3 is CASSFGRYNEQFF. The CDR3, as DNA: TGTGCCAGCAGTTTCGGGAGATACAATGAGCAGTTCTTC.